What follows are 9 T cell receptor beta chains derived from one specimen sequenced in a study of OX40 agonist ivuxolimab in advanced cancers. Libraries were prepared by immunoSEQ multiplex PCR; TCRdb keeps only in-frame clonotypes and omits some of them. The data show tens of thousands of clones, about 90% seen once. The starting material was CD4+ or CD8+ T cells sorted from blood, obtained in a trial of the OX40 agonist ivuxolimab. Receptors originate from an adult with an advanced solid tumor such as melanoma, head and neck, liver or kidney cancer.

The J gene is TRBJ1-4, the V gene TRBV15; no reliable D call. The V end was cut by 1 base, the J end by 4 bases, with 7 bases between. Germline lookup yields CDR1 LNHNV and CDR2 YYDKDF (reference sequence). This CDR3 has 14 residues. The CDR3 nucleotides read TGTGCCACCAGCAGAGGGAGCTTTAATGAAAAACTGTTTTTT. This gives the protein CATSRGSFNEKLFF.

J is TRBJ2-4 and V is TRBV7-8; 7 bases agree with TRBD2. V shed 0 bases, J shed 5 bases, and the junction held 7 bases outside the gene matches. The CDR3 has 16 amino acids. The germline gives CDR1 SGHVS, CDR2 FQNEAQ. CDR3 region: CASSLATAGWQNIQYF. In DNA form, the CDR3 reads TGTGCCAGCAGCTTAGCGACAGCGGGGTGGCAAAACATTCAGTACTTC.

V gene TRBV7-3 combines with J gene TRBJ2-2; no clear D gene. The CDR3 consists of 13 residues. Germline-derived CDR1 and CDR2 are SGHTA and FQGTGA. V dropped 5 bases and J dropped 5 bases, with 9 bases sitting between them. The CDR3 nucleotides are TGTGCCAGCAGCATGCTAGGAACCGGGGAGCTGTTTTTT. Translating it yields CASSMLGTGELFF. The variable domain in full, completed from reference TRBV7-3 and TRBJ2-2, reads GAGVSQTPSNKVTEKGKYVELRCDPISGHTALYWYRQSLGQGPEFLIYFQGTGAADDSGLPNDRFFAVRPEGSVSTLKIQRTERGDSAVYLCASSMLGTGELFFGEGSRLTVL.

The V gene is TRBV19, the J gene TRBJ1-5; possibly TRBD1 for D (6 bases). With 6 bases removed from V and 1 base from J, the gap between germline ends came to 13 bases. The CDR3 is made up of 15 amino acids. CDR1 and CDR2 from the germline V gene are LNHDA and SQIVND (reference sequence). The CDR3 sequence: CASRREQGSNQPQHF. CDR3 nucleotides: TGTGCCAGTAGACGAGAACAGGGCAGCAATCAGCCCCAGCATTTT.

The J gene is TRBJ2-3, the V gene TRBV27, with TRBD2 as a possible D gene (6 bases). The length of the CDR3 is 15 residues. Per the germline V gene, CDR1 is MNHEY and CDR2 is SMNVEV (reference sequence). V was pared by 3 bases and J by 0 bases, with 10 bases between. CDR3 in amino acids: CASSLAGTSTDTQYF. CDR3 nucleotide sequence: TGTGCCAGCAGTTTGGCGGGGACTAGCACAGATACGCAGTATTTT.

The chain couples TRBV18 to TRBJ1-1; perhaps TRBD1 as D (5 bases). Trimming stripped 6 bases from V and 4 bases from J, with 18 bases between. CDR3 length equals 15 residues. Germline V CDR1 and CDR2: KGHSH, LQKENI. CDR3 amino acids: CASSSQGGQSTEAFF. CDR3 coding DNA: TGTGCCAGCTCGTCTCAGGGTGGGCAGAGCACTGAAGCTTTCTTT. Full variable domain (missing parts from reference TRBV18 and TRBJ1-1): NAGVMQNPRHLVRRRGQEARLRCSPMKGHSHVYWYRQLPEEGLKFMVYLQKENIIDESGMPKERFSAEFPKEGPSILRIQQVVRGDSAAYFCASSSQGGQSTEAFFGQGTRLTVV.

V usage is TRBV5-8 and J usage is TRBJ1-5; the D gene is possibly TRBD1 (5 bases). V lost 2 bases and J lost 6, with 15 bases in between. The CDR3 loop spans 15 amino acids. Germline V CDR1 and CDR2: SGHTS, YDEGEE. CDR3 nucleotides: TGTGCCAGCAGCTTACCGGGGACGATCGTTCAGCCCCAGCATTTT. Translating it yields CASSLPGTIVQPQHF.

The chain employs TRBV5-1 and TRBJ1-1; perhaps TRBD1 as D (6 bases). V shed 0 bases and J shed 7 bases, with 19 bases lying between them. The CDR3 is made up of 16 amino acids. Germline CDR1 reads SGHRS; CDR2 reads YFSETQ. CDR3 residues: CASSLGQGSFGNEAFF. The CDR3, as DNA: TGCGCCAGCAGCTTGGGGCAGGGGAGTTTCGGGAATGAAGCTTTCTTT.

The V and J genes are TRBV7-9 and TRBJ1-3; D gene uncertain. V dropped 2 bases and J dropped 4 bases, with 15 bases sitting between them. This CDR3 contains 16 residues. The germline gives CDR1 SEHNR, CDR2 FQNEAQ (reference sequence). The CDR3 is CASSLRNSPVGNTIYF. In DNA, the CDR3 is TGTGCCAGCAGCTTAAGGAACAGCCCAGTGGGAAACACCATATATTTT.